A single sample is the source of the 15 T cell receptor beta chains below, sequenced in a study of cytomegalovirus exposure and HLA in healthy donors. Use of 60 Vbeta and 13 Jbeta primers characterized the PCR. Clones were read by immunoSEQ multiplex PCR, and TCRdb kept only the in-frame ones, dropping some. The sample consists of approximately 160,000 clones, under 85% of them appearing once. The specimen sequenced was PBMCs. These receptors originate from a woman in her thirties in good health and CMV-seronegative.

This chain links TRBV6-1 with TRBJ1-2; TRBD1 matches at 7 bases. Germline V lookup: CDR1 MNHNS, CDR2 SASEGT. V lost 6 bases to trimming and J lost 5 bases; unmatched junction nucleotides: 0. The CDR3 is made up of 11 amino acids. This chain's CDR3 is CASRGQYGYTF. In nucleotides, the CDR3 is TGTGCCAGCAGGGGACAGTATGGCTACACCTTC.

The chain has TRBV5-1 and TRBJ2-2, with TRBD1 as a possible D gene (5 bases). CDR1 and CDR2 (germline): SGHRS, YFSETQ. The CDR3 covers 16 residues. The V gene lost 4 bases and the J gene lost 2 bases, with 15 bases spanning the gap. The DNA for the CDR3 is TGCGCCAGCAGCAGAAGACAGAATACAAACACCGGGGAGCTGTTTTTT. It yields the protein CASSRRQNTNTGELFF.

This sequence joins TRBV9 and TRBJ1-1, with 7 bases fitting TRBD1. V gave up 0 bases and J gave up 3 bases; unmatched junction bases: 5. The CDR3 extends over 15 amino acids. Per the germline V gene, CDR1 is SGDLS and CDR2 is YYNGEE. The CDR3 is CASSVGPGGYTEAFF. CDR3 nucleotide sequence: TGTGCCAGCAGCGTAGGCCCAGGGGGGTACACTGAAGCTTTCTTT.

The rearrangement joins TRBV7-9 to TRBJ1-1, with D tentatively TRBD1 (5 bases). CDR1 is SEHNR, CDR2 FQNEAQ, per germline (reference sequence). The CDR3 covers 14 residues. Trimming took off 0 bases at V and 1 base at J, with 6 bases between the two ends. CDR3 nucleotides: TGTGCCAGCAGCTTAGCAGGGGAGAACACTGAAGCTTTCTTT. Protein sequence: CASSLAGENTEAFF.

CDR3 sequence: CASSKDWETGKVNYGYTF. For the CDR3, the DNA is TGTGCCAGCAGCAAAGATTGGGAGACAGGGAAGGTTAACTATGGCTACACCTTC. The chain is built from TRBV21-1 and TRBJ1-2; the listed D gene, TRBD1, was not tested against the DNA. TRBV21-1 is labeled a pseudogene. There are 18 residues in the CDR3.

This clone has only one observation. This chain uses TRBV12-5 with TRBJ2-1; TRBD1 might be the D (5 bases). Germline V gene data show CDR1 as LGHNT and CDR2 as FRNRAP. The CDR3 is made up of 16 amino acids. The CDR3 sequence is CPPPGIRGLVFDEQFF. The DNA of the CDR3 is TGTCCCCCCCCAGGGATCAGAGGCCTAGTTTTTGATGAGCAGTTCTTC.

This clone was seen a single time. CDR3 bases: TGTGCCAGCTCACCCGGACTAGCGGAGAGCTACGAGCAGTACTTC. Translated: CASSPGLAESYEQYF. This rearrangement joins TRBV18 to TRBJ2-7; 10 nucleotides agree with TRBD2. CDR1 KGHSH and CDR2 LQKENI come from the germline V gene. V gave up 3 bases and J gave up 3 bases; unmatched junction bases: 5. The CDR3 length is 15 residues.

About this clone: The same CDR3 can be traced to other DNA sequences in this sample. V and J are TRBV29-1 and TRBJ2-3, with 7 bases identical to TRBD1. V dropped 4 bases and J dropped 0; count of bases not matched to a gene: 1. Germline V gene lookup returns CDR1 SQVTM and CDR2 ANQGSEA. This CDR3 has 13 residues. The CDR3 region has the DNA TGCAGCGTTGGACAGGGAAGCACAGATACGCAGTATTTT. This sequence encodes CSVGQGSTDTQYF.

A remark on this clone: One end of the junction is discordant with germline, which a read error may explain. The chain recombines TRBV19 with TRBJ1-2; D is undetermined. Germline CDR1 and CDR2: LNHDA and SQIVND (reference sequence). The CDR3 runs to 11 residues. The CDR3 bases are TGTGCCAGTAGTAATACCTCCGACATTCCTTTC. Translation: CASSNTSDIPF. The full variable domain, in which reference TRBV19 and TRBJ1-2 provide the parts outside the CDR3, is DGGITQSPKYLFRKEGQNVTLSCEQNLNHDAMYWYRQDPGQGLRLIYYSQIVNDFQKGDIAEGYSVSREKKESFPLTVTSAQKNPTAFYLCASSNTSDIPFGSGTRLTVV.

The DNA for the CDR3 is TGTGCCAGCAGTTACGTCGGGTTCGCCGGGGAGCTGTTTTTT. It translates to CASSYVGFAGELFF. This chain uses TRBV6-5 with TRBJ2-2; D not certain. Trimming cost V 2 bases and J 6 bases, with 10 bases left between them. The germline V gene has CDR1 MNHEY and CDR2 SVGAGI. The CDR3 runs to 14 residues.

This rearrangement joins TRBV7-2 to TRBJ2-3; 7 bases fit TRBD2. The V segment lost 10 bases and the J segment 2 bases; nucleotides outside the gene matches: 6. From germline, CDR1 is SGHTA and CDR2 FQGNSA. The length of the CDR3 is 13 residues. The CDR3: CATKRGYTDTQYF. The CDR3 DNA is TGTGCCACCAAGCGGGGATACACAGATACGCAGTATTTT. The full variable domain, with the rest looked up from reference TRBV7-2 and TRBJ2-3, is GAGVSQSPSNKVTEKGKDVELRCDPISGHTALYWYRQSLGQGLEFLIYFQGNSAPDKSGLPSDRFSAERTGGSVSTLTIQRTQQEDSAVYLCATKRGYTDTQYFGPGTRLTVL.

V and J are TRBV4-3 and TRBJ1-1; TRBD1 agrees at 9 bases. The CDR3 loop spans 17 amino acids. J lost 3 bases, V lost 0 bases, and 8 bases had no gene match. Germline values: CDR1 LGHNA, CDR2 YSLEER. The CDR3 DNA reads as TGCGCCAGCAGCCAAGATAGCGACAGGGGGTACTACACTGAAGCTTTCTTT. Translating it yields CASSQDSDRGYYTEAFF.

The CDR3 here is CASSVTEGQVYNEQFF. The CDR3 DNA follows: TGCGCCAGCAGTGTGACGGAGGGGCAGGTCTACAATGAGCAGTTCTTC. The chain couples TRBV5-1 to TRBJ2-1, with D possibly TRBD2 on 6 matching bases. Germline values: CDR1 SGHRS, CDR2 YFSETQ. The CDR3 is made up of 16 amino acids. Trimming removed 5 bases from V and 3 bases from J, with 18 bases in between.

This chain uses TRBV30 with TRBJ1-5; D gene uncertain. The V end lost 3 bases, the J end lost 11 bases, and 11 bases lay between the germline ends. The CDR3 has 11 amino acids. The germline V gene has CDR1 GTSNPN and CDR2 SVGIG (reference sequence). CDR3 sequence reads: CAWSNGESQHF. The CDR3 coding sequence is TGTGCCTGGAGCAACGGGGAATCCCAGCATTTT.

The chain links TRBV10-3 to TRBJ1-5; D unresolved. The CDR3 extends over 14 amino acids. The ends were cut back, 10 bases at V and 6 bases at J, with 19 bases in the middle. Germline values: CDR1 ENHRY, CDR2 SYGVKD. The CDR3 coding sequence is TGTGCCACTCAAGATGGGGTTGAGGGTCAGCCCCAGCATTTT. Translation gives CATQDGVEGQPQHF.